A selection of T cell receptor beta chains follows, all from one sample in a study of blood T cell repertoires in COVID-19. TCRdb's copy holds only in-frame clones and misses some; the assay was immunoSEQ multiplex PCR. The sample includes 85,000 to 100,000 clones, 84% seen only once; the top ten take about 24%. The sequenced sample consisted of peripheral blood. The receptors were gathered from a human donor in a cohort sampled during active COVID-19. The CDR3 runs from the conserved cysteine through the conserved F or W. D genes are given only for firm matches. The size of a clone is reported for some rows only, either as once, few or many, or as a class for expanded clones.

J	D	V	size	CDR3	DNA
TRBJ2-1	NA	TRBV6-5	NA	CASSYSAGNWFF	TGTGCCAGCAGTTACTCGGCGGGGAATTGGTTCTTC
TRBJ2-1	NA	TRBV27	few	CASSPIDEQFF	TGTGCCAGCAGCCCTATTGATGAGCAGTTCTTC
TRBJ2-3	TRBD2	TRBV5-1	NA	CASSLRLAESSTDTQYF	TGCGCCAGCAGCTTGCGTCTAGCGGAATCTAGCACAGATACGCAGTATTTT
TRBJ1-1	NA	TRBV19	once	CASSRGQLNTEAFF	TGTGCCAGTAGTCGAGGGCAGCTGAACACTGAAGCTTTCTTT
TRBJ2-7	TRBD2	TRBV5-1	NA	CASSLVGGRDEQYF	TGCGCCAGCAGCTTGGTCGGGGGGAGGGACGAGCAGTACTTC
TRBJ2-1	TRBD2	TRBV6-1	NA	CASSEAGTSGPSSYNEQFF	TGTGCCAGCAGTGAAGCCGGGACTAGCGGACCGAGCTCCTACAATGAGCAGTTCTTC
TRBJ1-5	TRBD1	TRBV18	NA	CASSPGQGQQPQHF	TGTGCCAGCTCACCAGGACAGGGCCAACAGCCCCAGCATTTT
TRBJ1-1	NA	TRBV5-8	NA	CASSLRSLTTEAFF	TGTGCCAGCAGCTTGAGGAGTCTGACCACTGAAGCTTTCTTT
TRBJ2-3	NA	TRBV5-8	NA	CASSPLGKDTQYF	TGTGCCAGCAGCCCTCTAGGAAAAGATACGCAGTATTTT
TRBJ1-3	NA	TRBV3-1/TRBV3-2	NA	CASSQTQGGSGNTIYF	TGTGCCAGCAGCCAAACTCAGGGCGGCTCTGGAAACACCATATATTTT
TRBJ2-3	TRBD2	TRBV24-1	NA	CATSDFKAGSSYTQYF	TGTGCCACCAGTGATTTCAAAGCGGGAAGCTCATATACGCAGTATTTT
TRBJ1-1	NA	TRBV18	NA	CASSPRLDRMNTEAFF	TGTGCCAGCTCACCACGCCTGGACAGAATGAACACTGAAGCTTTCTTT
TRBJ2-7	TRBD2	TRBV27	NA	CASSRTSGYEQYF	TGTGCCAGCAGTCGGACTAGCGGATACGAGCAGTACTTC
TRBJ2-3	NA	TRBV28	NA	CASRPPGDTQYF	TGTGCCAGCAGACCCCCGGGAGATACGCAGTATTTT
TRBJ1-4	NA	TRBV7-2	NA	CASSPYPGINEKLFF	TGTGCCAGCAGCCCGTACCCGGGGATCAATGAAAAACTGTTTTTT
TRBJ1-1	NA	TRBV6-5	NA	CASSYSAGTNTEAFF	TGTGCCAGCAGTTACTCAGCCGGGACTAACACTGAAGCTTTCTTT
TRBJ2-2	TRBD1	TRBV7-3	once	CASSYRDRVTGELFF	TGTGCCAGCAGCTACCGGGACAGGGTCACCGGGGAGCTGTTTTTT
TRBJ1-1	TRBD1	TRBV28	NA	CASSLRQGGNTEAFF	TGTGCCAGCAGTTTACGACAGGGCGGGAACACTGAAGCTTTCTTT
TRBJ1-1	NA	TRBV10-1	NA	CASKARTLMNTEAFF	TGCGCCAGCAAAGCACGGACTCTGATGAACACTGAAGCTTTCTTT
TRBJ2-2	NA	TRBV12-5	few	CASGLAAGRTGELFF	TGTGCTAGTGGTTTGGCCGCAGGGCGCACCGGGGAGCTGTTTTTT
TRBJ2-3	TRBD1	TRBV19	NA	CASISGQGFSDTQYF	TGTGCCAGTATCTCTGGACAGGGTTTTTCAGATACGCAGTATTTT
TRBJ1-5	NA	TRBV21-1	NA	CASSKSGHLSNQPQHF	TGTGCCAGCAGCAAATCAGGGCATCTTAGCAATCAGCCCCAGCATTTT
TRBJ2-5	NA	TRBV7-6	NA	CASSLVSPTRSETQYF	TGTGCCAGCAGCTTAGTGAGCCCAACTAGATCTGAGACCCAGTACTTC
TRBJ2-7	TRBD2	TRBV7-2	NA	CASSFPGGPYEQYF	TGTGCCAGCAGCTTTCCGGGGGGGCCCTACGAGCAGTACTTC